This TCR beta chain came from a study of blood T cell repertoires in COVID-19. The CDR3 has 13 amino acids. Germline V gene sequence: CDR1 KGHSH, CDR2 LQKENI. Trimming pared 2 bases from V and 4 bases from J, leaving 7 bases between. The data were produced by immunoSEQ multiplex PCR, yet TCRdb's version contains in-frame clones alone and is incomplete. Of 350,000 or so clones listed, 90% were seen once; the top ten hold 6.5%. Sequencing was performed on peripheral blood. The clonotype originates from a man aged 18 to 30 with active or convalescent COVID-19. The chain combines TRBV18 with TRBJ2-3; D is unclear. The CDR3 loop reads CASSPIVADTQYF. In DNA form, the CDR3 reads TGTGCCAGCTCACCAATAGTAGCAGATACGCAGTATTTT.